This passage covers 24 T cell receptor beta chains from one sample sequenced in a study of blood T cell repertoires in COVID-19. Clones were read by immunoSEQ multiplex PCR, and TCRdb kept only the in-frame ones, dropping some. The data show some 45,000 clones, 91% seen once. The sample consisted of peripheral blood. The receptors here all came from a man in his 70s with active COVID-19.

The CDR3 here is CAIGVAATDTQYF. In nucleotides, the CDR3 is TGTGCCATCGGAGTAGCTGCCACAGATACGCAGTATTTT. The chain uses TRBV10-3 and TRBJ2-3; unclear D gene. CDR3 length: 13 residues. In germline, CDR1 is ENHRY, CDR2 SYGVKD. V was clipped by 8 bases and J by 2 bases, with 11 bases between them.

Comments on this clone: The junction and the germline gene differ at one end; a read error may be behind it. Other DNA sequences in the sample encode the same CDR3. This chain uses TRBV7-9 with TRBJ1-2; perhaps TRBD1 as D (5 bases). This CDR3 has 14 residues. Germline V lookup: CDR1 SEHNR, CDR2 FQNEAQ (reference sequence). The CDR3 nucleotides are TGTGCCAGTAGCTTAGGACCTTTAACAGGTGGCTACACCTTC. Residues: CASSLGPLTGGYTF.

The CDR3 region has the DNA TGTGCCAGCAGCTTGGCAGGGGGAGGCACTGAAGCTTTCTTT. It codes for CASSLAGGGTEAFF. V usage is TRBV7-2 and J usage is TRBJ1-1; TRBD1 matches at 7 bases. Germline trimming cut 3 bases from V and 4 bases from J; bases unmatched to any gene: 5. Germline V lookup: CDR1 SGHTA, CDR2 FQGNSA. The CDR3 spans 14 residues. The full variable domain, rest sourced from reference TRBV7-2 and TRBJ1-1, is GAGVSQSPSNKVTEKGKDVELRCDPISGHTALYWYRQSLGQGLEFLIYFQGNSAPDKSGLPSDRFSAERTGGSVSTLTIQRTQQEDSAVYLCASSLAGGGTEAFFGQGTRLTVV.

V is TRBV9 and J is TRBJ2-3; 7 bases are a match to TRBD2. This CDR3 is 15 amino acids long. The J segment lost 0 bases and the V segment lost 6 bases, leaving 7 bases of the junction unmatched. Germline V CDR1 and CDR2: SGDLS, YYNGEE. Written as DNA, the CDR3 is TGTGCCAGCACTACCGCCGGGGGGAGCACAGATACGCAGTATTTT. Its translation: CASTTAGGSTDTQYF.

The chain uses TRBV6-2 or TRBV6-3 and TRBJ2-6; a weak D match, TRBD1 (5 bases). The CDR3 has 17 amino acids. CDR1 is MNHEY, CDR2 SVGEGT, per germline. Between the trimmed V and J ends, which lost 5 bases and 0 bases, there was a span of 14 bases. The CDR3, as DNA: TGTGCCAGCAGTCACGACAGACCAAGCTCTGGGGCCAACGTCCTGACTTTC. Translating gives CASSHDRPSSGANVLTF.

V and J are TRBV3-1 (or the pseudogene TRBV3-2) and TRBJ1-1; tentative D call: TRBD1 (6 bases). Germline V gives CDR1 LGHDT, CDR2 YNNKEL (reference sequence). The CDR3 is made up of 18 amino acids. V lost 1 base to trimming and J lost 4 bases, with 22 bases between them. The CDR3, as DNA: TGTGCCAGCAGCCAAGTCAGGTTACAGGGAGAAAGGGTCACTGAAGCTTTCTTT. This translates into CASSQVRLQGERVTEAFF.

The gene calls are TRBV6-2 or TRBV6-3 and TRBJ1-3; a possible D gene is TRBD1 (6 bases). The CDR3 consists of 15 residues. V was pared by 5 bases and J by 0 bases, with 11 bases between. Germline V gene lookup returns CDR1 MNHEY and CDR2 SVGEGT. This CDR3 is CASSGGATSGNTIYF. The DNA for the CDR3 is TGTGCCAGCAGTGGGGGGGCCACCTCTGGAAACACCATATATTTT.

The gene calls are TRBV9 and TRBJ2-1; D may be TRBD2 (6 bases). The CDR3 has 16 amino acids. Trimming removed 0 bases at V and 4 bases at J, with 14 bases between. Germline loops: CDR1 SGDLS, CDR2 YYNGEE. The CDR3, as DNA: TGTGCCAGCAGCGTAGCTTTCCCTAGCGTTTACAATGAGCAGTTCTTC. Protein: CASSVAFPSVYNEQFF.

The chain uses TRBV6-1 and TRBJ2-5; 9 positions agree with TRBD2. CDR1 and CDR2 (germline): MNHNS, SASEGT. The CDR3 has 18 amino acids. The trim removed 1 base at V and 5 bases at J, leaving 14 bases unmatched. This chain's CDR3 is CASSEVSGLASPGETQYF. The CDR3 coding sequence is TGTGCCAGCAGTGAAGTTTCGGGACTAGCTAGCCCCGGGGAGACCCAGTACTTC.

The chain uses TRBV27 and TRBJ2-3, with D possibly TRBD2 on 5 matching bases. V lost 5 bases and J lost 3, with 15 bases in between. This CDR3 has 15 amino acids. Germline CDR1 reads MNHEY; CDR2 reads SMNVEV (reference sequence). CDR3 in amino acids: CASSRRAPGTDTQYF. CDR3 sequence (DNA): TGTGCCAGCAGTCGCCGGGCCCCGGGGACAGATACGCAGTATTTT.

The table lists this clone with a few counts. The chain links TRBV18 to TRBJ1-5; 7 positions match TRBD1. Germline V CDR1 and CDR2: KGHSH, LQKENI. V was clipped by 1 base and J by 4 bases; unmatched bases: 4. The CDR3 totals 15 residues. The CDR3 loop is CASSPQEGANQPQHF. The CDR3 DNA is TGTGCCAGCTCACCACAGGAGGGGGCGAATCAGCCCCAGCATTTT.

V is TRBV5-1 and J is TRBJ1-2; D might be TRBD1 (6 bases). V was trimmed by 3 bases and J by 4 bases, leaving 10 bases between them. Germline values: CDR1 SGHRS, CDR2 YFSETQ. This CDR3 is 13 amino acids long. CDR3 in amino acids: CASSSTGSYGYTF. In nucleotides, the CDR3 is TGCGCCAGCAGCTCCACAGGGTCCTATGGCTACACCTTC.

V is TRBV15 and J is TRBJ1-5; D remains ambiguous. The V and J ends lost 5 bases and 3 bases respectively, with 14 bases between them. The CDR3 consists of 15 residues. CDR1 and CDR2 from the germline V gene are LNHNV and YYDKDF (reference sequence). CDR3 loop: CATSAGGRNNQPQHF. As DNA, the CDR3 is TGTGCCACCAGCGCCGGCGGGCGAAACAATCAGCCCCAGCATTTT.

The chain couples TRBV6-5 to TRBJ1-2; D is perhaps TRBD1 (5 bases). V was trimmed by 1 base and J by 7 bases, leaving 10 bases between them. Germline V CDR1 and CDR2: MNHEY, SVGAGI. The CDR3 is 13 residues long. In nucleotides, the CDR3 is TGTGCCAGCAGTTACTTAGGGGAGGGTGGCTACACCTTC. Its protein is CASSYLGEGGYTF.

The CDR3 sequence is CAWSVKAGLETQYF. The CDR3 nucleotides are TGTGCCTGGAGTGTTAAAGCGGGGTTGGAGACCCAGTACTTC. V is TRBV30 and J is TRBJ2-5, with 7 bases fitting TRBD2. The ends lost 0 bases at V and 5 bases at J; junction bases unmatched: 6. The CDR3 spans 14 residues. The germline CDR1 and CDR2 sequences are GTSNPN and SVGIG (reference sequence).

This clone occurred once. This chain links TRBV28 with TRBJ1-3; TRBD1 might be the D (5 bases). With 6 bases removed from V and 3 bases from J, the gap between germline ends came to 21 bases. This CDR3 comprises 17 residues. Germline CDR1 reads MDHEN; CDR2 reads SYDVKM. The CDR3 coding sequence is TGTGCCAGCAGCCCTCCCCCGGACATGATTTTTGGAAACACCATATATTTT. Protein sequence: CASSPPPDMIFGNTIYF.

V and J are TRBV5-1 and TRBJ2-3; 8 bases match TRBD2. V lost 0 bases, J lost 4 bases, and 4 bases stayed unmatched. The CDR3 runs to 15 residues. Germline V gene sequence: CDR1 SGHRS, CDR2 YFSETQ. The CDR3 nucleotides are TGCGCCAGCAGCTTGGCCCCGGGGGGGGCAGATACGCAGTATTTT. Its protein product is CASSLAPGGADTQYF.

The DNA of the CDR3 is TGTGCCAGCAGTTACTCGGGGGGGCCGGGCGGAGGCTACACCTTC. Its translation is CASSYSGGPGGGYTF. The J gene is TRBJ1-2, the V gene TRBV6-2 or TRBV6-3, with TRBD1 as a possible D gene (6 bases). V shed 0 bases and J shed 8 bases, with 16 bases lying between them. Germline CDR1 and CDR2: MNHEY and SVGEGT. CDR3 size: 15 residues.

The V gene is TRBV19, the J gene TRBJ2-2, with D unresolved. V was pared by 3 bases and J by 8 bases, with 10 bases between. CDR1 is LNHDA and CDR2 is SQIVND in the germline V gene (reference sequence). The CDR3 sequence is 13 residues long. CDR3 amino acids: CASSMISSGELFF. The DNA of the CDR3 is TGTGCCAGTAGTATGATCAGTTCGGGGGAGCTGTTTTTT.

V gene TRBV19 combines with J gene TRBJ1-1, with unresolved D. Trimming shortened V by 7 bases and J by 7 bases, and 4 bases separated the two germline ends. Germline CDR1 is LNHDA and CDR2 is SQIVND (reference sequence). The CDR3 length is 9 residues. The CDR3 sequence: CASISEAFF. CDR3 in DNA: TGTGCCAGTATTAGTGAAGCTTTCTTT.

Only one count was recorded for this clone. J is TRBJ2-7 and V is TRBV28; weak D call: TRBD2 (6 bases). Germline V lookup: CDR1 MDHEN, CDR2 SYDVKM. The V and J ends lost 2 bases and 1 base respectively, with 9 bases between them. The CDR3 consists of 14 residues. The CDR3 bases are TGTGCCAGCAGTTTAGAACGGGGGTCCTACGAGCAGTACTTC. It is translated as CASSLERGSYEQYF.

Here the CDR3 DNA reads TGTGCCAGCAGTTTCGAGACAGGGAACTACAATGAGCAGTTCTTC. Residues: CASSFETGNYNEQFF. The chain employs TRBV6-6 and TRBJ2-1; 7 bases align to TRBD1. J gave up 3 bases and V 4 bases, and 6 bases lay outside the gene matches. The V gene's germline CDR1 is MNHNY and CDR2 SVGAGI (reference sequence). The CDR3 consists of 15 residues.

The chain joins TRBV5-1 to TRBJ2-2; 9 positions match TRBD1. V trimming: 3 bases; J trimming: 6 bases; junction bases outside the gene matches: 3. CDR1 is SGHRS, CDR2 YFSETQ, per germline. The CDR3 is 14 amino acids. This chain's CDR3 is CASSSQGASGELFF. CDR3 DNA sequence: TGCGCCAGCAGCTCACAGGGGGCATCCGGGGAGCTGTTTTTT.

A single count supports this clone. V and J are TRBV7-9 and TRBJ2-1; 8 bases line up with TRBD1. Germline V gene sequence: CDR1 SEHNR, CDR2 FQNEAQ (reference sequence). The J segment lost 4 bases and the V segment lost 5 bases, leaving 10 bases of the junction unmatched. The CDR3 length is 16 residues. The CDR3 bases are TGTGCCAGCAGCACTTCCGGGACAGGCATATACAATGAGCAGTTCTTC. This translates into CASSTSGTGIYNEQFF.